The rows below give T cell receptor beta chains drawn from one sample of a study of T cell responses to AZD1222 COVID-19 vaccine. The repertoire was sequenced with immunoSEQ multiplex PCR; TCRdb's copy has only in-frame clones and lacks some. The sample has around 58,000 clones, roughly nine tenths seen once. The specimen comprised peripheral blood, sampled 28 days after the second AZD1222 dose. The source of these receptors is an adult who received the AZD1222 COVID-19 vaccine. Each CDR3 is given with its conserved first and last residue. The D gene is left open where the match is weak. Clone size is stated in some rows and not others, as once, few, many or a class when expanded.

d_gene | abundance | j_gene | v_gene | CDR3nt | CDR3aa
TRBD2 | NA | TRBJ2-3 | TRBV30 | TGTGCCTGGTCGAGAGGGACTAGCGGGGCCACAGATACGCAGTATTTT | CAWSRGTSGATDTQYF
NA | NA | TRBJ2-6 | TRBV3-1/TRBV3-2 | TGTGCCAGCAGTCCGCCTGGGGCCAACGTCCTGACTTTC | CASSPPGANVLTF
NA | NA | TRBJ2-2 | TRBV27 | TGTGCCAGCAGTTTAGCGCGGGGCGGGGAGCTGTTTTTT | CASSLARGGELFF
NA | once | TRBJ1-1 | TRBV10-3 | TGTGCCATCCTTTCTGAAACTGAAGCTTTCTTT | CAILSETEAFF
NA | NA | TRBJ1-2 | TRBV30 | TGTGCCGGAGCCGCGGGGGCGGGTGGCTACACCTTC | CAGAAGAGGYTF
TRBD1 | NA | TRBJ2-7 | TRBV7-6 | TGTGCCAGCAGCTTAGCTGGACAGGGAGCCTACGAGCAGTACTTC | CASSLAGQGAYEQYF
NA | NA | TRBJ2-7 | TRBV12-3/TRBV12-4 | TGTGCCAGCAGTCGGGGACTTTTGGGGGAGCAGTACTTC | CASSRGLLGEQYF
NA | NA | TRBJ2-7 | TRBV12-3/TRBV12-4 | TGTGCCAGCAGTTTAGACAGGGACTACGAGCAGTACTTC | CASSLDRDYEQYF
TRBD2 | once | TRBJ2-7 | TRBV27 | TGTGCCAGCAGTTCTCGGACTAGCGGAGCGGGGGAGCAGTACTTC | CASSSRTSGAGEQYF
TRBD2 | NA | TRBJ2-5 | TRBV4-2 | TGTGCCAGCAGCCAAGAATTAGCGGGAGAGACCCAGTACTTC | CASSQELAGETQYF
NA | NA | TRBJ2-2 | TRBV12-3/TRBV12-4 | TGTGCCAGCAGCACCCTTGATAGGGGGGAGCTGTTTTTT | CASSTLDRGELFF
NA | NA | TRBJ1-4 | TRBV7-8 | TGTGCCAGCAGCCCCGCGGGAGGGTCGGGGGGAAAACTGTTTTTT | CASSPAGGSGGKLFF
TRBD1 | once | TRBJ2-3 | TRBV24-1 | TGTGCCACGCGACCGGACAGGACCACAGATACGCAGTATTTT | CATRPDRTTDTQYF
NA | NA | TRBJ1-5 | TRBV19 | TGTGCCAGTAGGTACCGGGACGCCCTCTTTCAGCCCCAGCATTTT | CASRYRDALFQPQHF
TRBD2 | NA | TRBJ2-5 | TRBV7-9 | TGTGCCAGCAGCTTAGGGCTAGCGGGAGGGAAGTTTCGGCAAGAGACCCAGTACTTC | CASSLGLAGGKFRQETQYF
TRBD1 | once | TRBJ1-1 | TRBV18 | TGTGCCAGCTCACCCTGGGGACAGAGAGACACTGAAGCTTTCTTT | CASSPWGQRDTEAFF
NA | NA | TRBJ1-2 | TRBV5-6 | TGTGCCAGCAGAGCAGGGGCTGGCTACACCTTC | CASRAGAGYTF
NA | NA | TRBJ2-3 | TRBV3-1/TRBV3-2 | TGTGCCAGCACGGCGGGTAGCGCTAGCACAGATACGCAGTATTTT | CASTAGSASTDTQYF
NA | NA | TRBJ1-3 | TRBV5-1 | TGCGCCAGCAGCTTCCGGGCTTCAGGGAGCTCTGGAAACACCATATATTTT | CASSFRASGSSGNTIYF
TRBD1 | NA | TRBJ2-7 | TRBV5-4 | TGTGCCAGCAGCGTTACGGGACAGGGGGTCTACGAGCAGTACTTC | CASSVTGQGVYEQYF
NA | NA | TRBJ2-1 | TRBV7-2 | TGTGCCAGCAGCCCCCTATACGGCAATGAGCAGTTCTTC | CASSPLYGNEQFF
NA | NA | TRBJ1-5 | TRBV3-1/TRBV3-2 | TGTGCCAGCAGCCAAGGGGGGGGGCAAGACAATCAGCCCCAGCATTTT | CASSQGGGQDNQPQHF